This record covers a single TCR beta chain. This CDR3 is built from 16 residues. V was clipped by 9 bases and J by 1 base; unmatched bases: 5. Per germline, CDR1 SNHLY and CDR2 FYNNEI. These data come from a study of CD8+ T cells in alopecia areata. Treatment here: oral pan-JAK inhibitor, 5-10 mg twice daily. Sorting of CD4+ and CD8+ T cells was performed on PBMCs. RNA, once extracted, was reverse transcribed into cDNA for use as the sequencing template. Sequencing was performed with immunoSEQ multiplex PCR; in TCRdb, only in-frame clones are kept and a portion is missing. The sample shows 100,000 to 140,000 clones, about 83% of them seen only once.

The V and J genes are TRBV2 and TRBJ2-2; TRBD2 matches at 13 bases. The clonotype originates from a human donor with alopecia areata. The sample in question was CD8+ T cells sorted from blood, obtained at week 24, from a patient treated with tofacitinib. As DNA, the CDR3 is TGTGCCAGTAGGACTAGCGGGGGTCAGAACACCGGGGAGCTGTTTTTT. Translated: CASRTSGGQNTGELFF.